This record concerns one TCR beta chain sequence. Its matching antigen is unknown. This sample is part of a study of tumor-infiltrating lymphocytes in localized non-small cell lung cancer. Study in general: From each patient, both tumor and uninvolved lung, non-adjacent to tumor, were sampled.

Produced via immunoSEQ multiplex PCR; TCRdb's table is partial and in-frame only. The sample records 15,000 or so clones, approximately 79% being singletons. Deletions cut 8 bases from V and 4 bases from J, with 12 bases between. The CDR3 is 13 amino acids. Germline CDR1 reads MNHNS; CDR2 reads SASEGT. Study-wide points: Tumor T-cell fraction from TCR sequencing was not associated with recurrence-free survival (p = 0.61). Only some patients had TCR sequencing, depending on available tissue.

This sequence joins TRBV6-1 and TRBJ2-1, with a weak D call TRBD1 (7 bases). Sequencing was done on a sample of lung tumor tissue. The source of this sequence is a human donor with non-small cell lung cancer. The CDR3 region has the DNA TGTGCCAGCGGGGGGACAGAGTACAATGAGCAGTTCTTC. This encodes CASGGTEYNEQFF.